This T cell receptor beta chain was documented in a study of blood T cell repertoires in COVID-19. Study-wide context: Material from acute and convalescent COVID-19 was sourced from the United States, Italy and Spain.

CDR3 size: 12 residues. V gave up 3 bases and J gave up 10 bases, with 11 bases separating them. Per germline, CDR1 SGHRS and CDR2 YFSETQ. Authors' methods: Reference gene primer amplification in the assay estimated nucleated cell counts. Produced via immunoSEQ multiplex PCR; TCRdb's table is partial and in-frame only. That table gives V, J and clone size, and the DNA gave D and trimming. Here the sample spans over 250,000 clones, 88% being singletons. The TCR comes from a woman aged 70 to 79 with COVID-19, enrolled during active disease. The sequenced sample was peripheral blood. The chain joins TRBV5-1 to TRBJ2-1; weak D call: TRBD1 (5 bases). The DNA of the CDR3 is TGCGCCAGCAGCTCCCCCAAGGGGGAGCAGTTCTTC. Amino acids: CASSSPKGEQFF.